A single sample gave rise to the 17 T cell receptor beta chains below, sequenced in a study of shared clonotypes between healthy human individuals. Some clones are missing from TCRdb's copy, which holds only in-frame ones; the method was immunoSEQ multiplex PCR. Of about 520,000 clones detected, 65% to 85% appear once; the ten largest clones hold roughly 13%. Material: PBMCs. Source of these receptors: a middle-aged woman in good health. Some clones in this sample may be carry-over from other donors' samples.

This chain uses TRBV10-2 with TRBJ2-2; 8 bases are shared with TRBD2. Germline-derived CDR1 and CDR2 are WSHSY and SAAADI. After removal of 4 bases from V and 3 bases from J, the junction contained 10 bases not matched to a gene. The CDR3 loop spans 17 amino acids. The CDR3 DNA reads TGCGCCAGCAGTGGGGCAAGCGGGAGATCGTACACCGGGGAGCTGTTTTTT. Its translation: CASSGASGRSYTGELFF.

On this clone itself: Just one base apart from a much larger clone, this may be a read error. This rearrangement joins TRBV11-3 to TRBJ2-3; D unclear. The ends were cut back, 1 base at V and 3 bases at J, with 2 bases in the middle. Germline CDR1 and CDR2: SGHNT and YENEEA. There are 12 residues in the CDR3. CDR3 region: CASSLGTDTQYF. For the CDR3, the DNA is TGTGCCAGCAGCTTAGGGACAGATACGCAGTATTTT.

The chain combines TRBV28 with TRBJ2-2, with TRBD1 identical over 7 bases. Germline V lookup: CDR1 MDHEN, CDR2 SYDVKM. The V segment lost 6 bases and the J segment 7 bases; nucleotides outside the gene matches: 5. The CDR3 length is 13 residues. The CDR3 loop is CASSPGGVGELFF. In DNA form, the CDR3 reads TGTGCCAGCAGCCCAGGGGGTGTCGGGGAGCTGTTTTTT.

This chain joins TRBV7-6 and TRBJ2-5; no firm D call. The V end lost 2 bases, the J end lost 1 base, and 8 bases lay between the germline ends. Germline V gene lookup returns CDR1 SGHVS and CDR2 FNYEAQ. The CDR3 totals 14 residues. CDR3 protein: CASSLRSGQETQYF. In DNA, the CDR3 is TGTGCCAGCAGCTTAAGGTCCGGCCAAGAGACCCAGTACTTC.

The V call is TRBV28, the J call TRBJ2-7; tentatively, D is TRBD1 (6 bases). The CDR3 has 15 amino acids. Trimming cost V 8 bases and J 6 bases, with 23 bases left between them. Germline-derived CDR1 and CDR2 are MDHEN and SYDVKM. CDR3 nucleotide sequence: TGTGCCAGCCGCTTAACCGGGACAACACTAGGCGAGCAGTACTTC. Its protein product is CASRLTGTTLGEQYF.

About this clone: It is likely a read error: a sequence one base away is far more abundant. This sample also contains other DNA sequences that code for the same CDR3. This chain uses TRBV7-2 with TRBJ2-4; no definite D call. Germline CDR1 SGHTA, CDR2 FQGNSA. With 4 bases removed from V and 11 bases from J, the gap between germline ends came to 18 bases. The CDR3 runs to 14 residues. The CDR3 DNA sequence: TGTGCCAGCAGCTCAAGGGCCGGCGACTCGGTTCAGTACTTC. Its protein is CASSSRAGDSVQYF. Based on the CDR3 plus reference TRBV7-2 and TRBJ2-4, the full variable domain is GAGVSQSPSNKVTEKGKDVELRCDPISGHTALYWYRQSLGQGLEFLIYFQGNSAPDKSGLPSDRFSAERTGGSVSTLTIQRTQQEDSAVYLCASSSRAGDSVQYFGAGTRLSVL.

The chain carries TRBV7-9 and TRBJ1-4, with D unclear. Germline values: CDR1 SEHNR, CDR2 FQNEAQ (reference sequence). With 2 bases removed from V and 4 bases from J, the gap between germline ends came to 8 bases. CDR3 size: 14 residues. The CDR3 loop reads CASSLNQDNEKLFF. CDR3 nucleotides: TGTGCCAGCAGCTTAAACCAGGATAATGAAAAACTGTTTTTT. Based on the CDR3 plus reference TRBV7-9 and TRBJ1-4, the full variable domain is DTGVSQNPRHKITKRGQNVTFRCDPISEHNRLYWYRQTLGQGPEFLTYFQNEAQLEKSRLLSDRFSAERPKGSFSTLEIQRTEQGDSAMYLCASSLNQDNEKLFFGSGTQLSVL.

The V and J genes are TRBV18 and TRBJ2-2; 7 nucleotides agree with TRBD2. The CDR3 loop spans 17 amino acids. J was trimmed by 0 bases and V by 10 bases; bases with no gene match: 14. Germline CDR1 and CDR2: KGHSH and LQKENI. This CDR3 reads CANSPTPLAANTGELFF. As DNA, the CDR3 is TGTGCCAACTCGCCGACCCCTCTAGCGGCGAACACCGGGGAGCTGTTTTTT.

Comments on this clone: A read error likely explains this, since a far larger clone differs by one base. Other nucleotide sequences in the sample specify the same CDR3. The chain employs TRBV6-5 and TRBJ2-7, with D tentatively TRBD1 (6 bases). The germline V gene encodes CDR1 MNHEY and CDR2 SVGAGI. Trimming removed 6 bases from V and 5 bases from J, with 20 bases in between. The CDR3 is 15 amino acids. The CDR3 is CASSPPGTGFHEQYF. In DNA, the CDR3 is TGTGCCAGCAGCCCGCCCGGTACAGGGTTTCACGAGCAGTACTTC.

This chain links TRBV5-4 with TRBJ2-1, with 8 bases lining up with TRBD2. Per the germline V gene, CDR1 is SGHNT and CDR2 is YYREEE (reference sequence). Trimming cost V 0 bases and J 2 bases; bases outside gene matches: 4. The CDR3 sequence is 16 residues long. The CDR3 nucleotides are TGTGCCAGCAGCTTGGAGGGGACTAGAACCTACAATGAGCAGTTCTTC. Protein product: CASSLEGTRTYNEQFF. The variable domain in full, with the rest retrieved from reference TRBV5-4 and TRBJ2-1, is ETGVTQSPTHLIKTRGQQVTLRCSSQSGHNTVSWYQQALGQGPQFIFQYYREEENGRGNFPPRFSGLQFPNYSSELNVNALELDDSALYLCASSLEGTRTYNEQFFGPGTRLTVL.

The chain links TRBV4-1 to TRBJ2-7, with 9 bases aligning to TRBD1. There are 15 residues in the CDR3. The ends lost 4 bases at V and 2 bases at J; junction bases unmatched: 6. Per germline, CDR1 MGHRA and CDR2 YSYEKL. CDR3 DNA: TGCGCCAGCAGCCCCTCAGGACAGGGGCCCTACGAGCAGTACTTC. Its protein is CASSPSGQGPYEQYF.

The V gene is TRBV7-9, the J gene TRBJ2-7, with 8 bases matching TRBD1. Trimming at V came to 5 bases and at J to 6 bases, leaving 3 bases not matched to a gene. Germline lookup yields CDR1 SEHNR and CDR2 FQNEAQ (reference sequence). This CDR3 region has 12 residues. This chain's CDR3 is CASSKDRVEQYF. The CDR3 DNA reads TGTGCCAGCAGCAAGGACAGGGTCGAGCAGTACTTC.

This chain joins TRBV2 and TRBJ1-5; D uncertain. This CDR3 is built from 14 residues. Germline V lookup: CDR1 SNHLY, CDR2 FYNNEI. Trimming removed 5 bases at V and 5 bases at J, with 13 bases between. The CDR3 DNA reads as TGTGCCAGCAGTAGGACTTCCGGGGATCAGCCCCAGCATTTT. This sequence encodes CASSRTSGDQPQHF.

The V call is TRBV9, the J call TRBJ1-1, with a tentative D call TRBD1 (5 bases). The germline V gene has CDR1 SGDLS and CDR2 YYNGEE. V lost 4 bases and J lost 1, with 11 bases in between. The CDR3 loop spans 14 amino acids. The CDR3 spells CASSFGHTNTEAFF. CDR3 in DNA: TGTGCCAGCAGCTTTGGACATACGAACACTGAAGCTTTCTTT.

The chain couples TRBV28 to TRBJ1-2, with a weak D call TRBD1 (5 bases). Between the trimmed V and J ends, which lost 3 bases and 2 bases, there was a span of 13 bases. CDR3 length equals 15 residues. Germline V CDR1 and CDR2: MDHEN, SYDVKM. CDR3 sequence: CASSLGGKLNYGYTF. In DNA, the CDR3 is TGTGCCAGCAGTTTGGGGGGGAAGCTCAACTATGGCTACACCTTC.

The chain carries TRBV6-1 and TRBJ2-1; perhaps TRBD1 as D (5 bases). Germline V lookup: CDR1 MNHNS, CDR2 SASEGT. The V and J ends lost 2 bases and 5 bases respectively, with 7 bases between them. CDR3 length equals 13 residues. CDR3 nucleotides: TGTGCCAGCAGTGAAAGACAGAACAATGAGCAGTTCTTC. Protein: CASSERQNNEQFF.

The V and J genes are TRBV11-1 and TRBJ1-2, with 9 bases fitting TRBD1. CDR1 is SGHAT and CDR2 is FQDESV in the germline V gene (reference sequence). Unmatched junction bases numbered 8, after V lost 5 bases and J lost 7 bases. CDR3 size: 14 residues. The CDR3 DNA reads as TGTGCCAGCAGCCCAAACACAGGGGGCCCTGGCTACACCTTC. It specifies CASSPNTGGPGYTF.